This T cell receptor (beta chain) originates from a study of kidney transplant recipient with SARS-CoV-2 infection. This CDR3 comprises 12 residues. V was trimmed by 6 bases and J by 8 bases, leaving 13 bases between them. This clonotype was picked up many times. MiXCR was run by TCRdb on the reads, yielding one entry per CDR3 protein. The table has 200,000 to 250,000 distinct CDR3 sequences, 29% seen once. The material was a blood sample, obtained at baseline and on roughly day 110 from a kidney transplant recipient. The chain employs TRBV12-3 or TRBV12-4 and TRBJ1-1; possibly TRBD1 for D (6 bases). The receptor was derived from a male patient in his thirties who had COVID-19 and was a kidney transplant recipient. Some T cells may possibly be graft donor cells. In DNA form, the CDR3 reads TGTGCCAGCAGAGGACAGACCGGAGAAGCTTTCTTT. This codes for CASRGQTGEAFF.